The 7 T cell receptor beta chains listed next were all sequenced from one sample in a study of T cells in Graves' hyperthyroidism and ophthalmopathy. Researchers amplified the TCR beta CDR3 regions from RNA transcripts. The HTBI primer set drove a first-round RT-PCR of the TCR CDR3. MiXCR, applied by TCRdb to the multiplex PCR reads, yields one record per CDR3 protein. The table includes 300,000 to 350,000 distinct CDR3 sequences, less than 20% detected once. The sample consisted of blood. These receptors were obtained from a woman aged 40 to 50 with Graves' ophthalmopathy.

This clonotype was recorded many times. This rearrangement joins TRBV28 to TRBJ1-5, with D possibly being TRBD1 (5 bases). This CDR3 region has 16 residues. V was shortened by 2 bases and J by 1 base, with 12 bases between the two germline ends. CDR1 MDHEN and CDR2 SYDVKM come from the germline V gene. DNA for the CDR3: TGTGCCAGCAGTTTACCCGTCGGGGGAAGCAATCAGCCCCAGCATTTT. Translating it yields CASSLPVGGSNQPQHF.

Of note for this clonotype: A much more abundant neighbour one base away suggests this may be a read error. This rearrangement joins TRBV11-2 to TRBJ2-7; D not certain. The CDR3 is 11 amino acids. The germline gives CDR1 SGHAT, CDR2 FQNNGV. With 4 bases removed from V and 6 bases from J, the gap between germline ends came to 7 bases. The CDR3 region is CASSSMAEQYF. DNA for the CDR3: TGTGCCAGCAGCTCCATGGCCGAGCAGTACTTC.

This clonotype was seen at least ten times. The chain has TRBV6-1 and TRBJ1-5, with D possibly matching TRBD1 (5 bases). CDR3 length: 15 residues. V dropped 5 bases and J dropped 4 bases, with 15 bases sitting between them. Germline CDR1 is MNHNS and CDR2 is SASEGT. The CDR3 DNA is TGTGCCAGCAGTACCTCCGGGACGCGGAATCAGCCCCAGCATTTT. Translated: CASSTSGTRNQPQHF.

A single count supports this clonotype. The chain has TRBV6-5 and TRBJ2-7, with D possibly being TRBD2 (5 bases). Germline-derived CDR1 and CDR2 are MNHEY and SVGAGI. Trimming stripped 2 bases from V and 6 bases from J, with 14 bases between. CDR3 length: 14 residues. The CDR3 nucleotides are TGTGCCAGCAGTTACGGTGCTCAGAGCGGCGAGCAGTACTTC. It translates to CASSYGAQSGEQYF.

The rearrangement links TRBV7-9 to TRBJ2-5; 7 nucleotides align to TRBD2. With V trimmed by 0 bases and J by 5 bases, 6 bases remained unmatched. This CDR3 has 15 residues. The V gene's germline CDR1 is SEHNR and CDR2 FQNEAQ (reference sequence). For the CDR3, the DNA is TGTGCCAGCAGCTTAGCGTCGTTAGCGGGTGAGACCCAGTACTTC. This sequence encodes CASSLASLAGETQYF.

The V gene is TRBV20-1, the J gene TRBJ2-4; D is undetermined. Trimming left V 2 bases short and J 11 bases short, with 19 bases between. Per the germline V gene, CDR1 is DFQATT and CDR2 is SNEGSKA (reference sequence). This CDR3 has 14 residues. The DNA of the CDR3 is TGCAGTGCTAGAAGTCAAGTGACTTTAAGCCTTCAGTACTTC. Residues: CSARSQVTLSLQYF.

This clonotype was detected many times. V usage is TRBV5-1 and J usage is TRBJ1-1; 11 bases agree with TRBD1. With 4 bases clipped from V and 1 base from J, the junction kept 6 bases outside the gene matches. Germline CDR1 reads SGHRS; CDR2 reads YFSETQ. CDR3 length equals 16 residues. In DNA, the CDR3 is TGCGCCAGCAGCACTGGACAGGGGGCTTGGAACACTGAAGCTTTCTTT. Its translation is CASSTGQGAWNTEAFF.